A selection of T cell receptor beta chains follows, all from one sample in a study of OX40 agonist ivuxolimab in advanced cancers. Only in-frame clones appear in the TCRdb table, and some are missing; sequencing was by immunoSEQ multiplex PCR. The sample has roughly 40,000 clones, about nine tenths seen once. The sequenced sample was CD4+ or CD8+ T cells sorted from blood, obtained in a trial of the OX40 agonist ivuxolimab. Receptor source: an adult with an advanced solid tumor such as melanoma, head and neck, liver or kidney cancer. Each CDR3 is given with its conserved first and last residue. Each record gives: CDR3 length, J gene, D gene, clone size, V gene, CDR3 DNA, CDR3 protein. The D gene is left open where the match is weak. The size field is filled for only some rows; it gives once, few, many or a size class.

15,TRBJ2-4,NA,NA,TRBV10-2,TGCGCCAGCAGTGACCCGGGACTAGCCAAAAACATTCAGTACTTC,CASSDPGLAKNIQYF
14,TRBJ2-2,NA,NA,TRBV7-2,TGTGCCAGCAGCCTCAAGGGGGGAGTCGGGGAGCTGTTTTTT,CASSLKGGVGELFF
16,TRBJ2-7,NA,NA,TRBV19,TGTGCCAGTAGTCCCGGGGACTGGATGAGCTCCTACGAGCAGTACTTC,CASSPGDWMSSYEQYF
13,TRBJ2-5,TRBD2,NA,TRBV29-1,TGCAGCGTTGGTAGCGGGACTAAAGAGACCCAGTACTTC,CSVGSGTKETQYF
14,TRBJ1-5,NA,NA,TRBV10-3,TGTGCCATCTCGCAGGGCTCCTTGGGGGGGCCCCAGCATTTT,CAISQGSLGGPQHF
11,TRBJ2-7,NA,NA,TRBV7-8,TGTGCCAGCAGCGATGGGTACGAGCAGTACTTC,CASSDGYEQYF
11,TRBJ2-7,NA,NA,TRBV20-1,TGCAGTGCTCTGGGGGAGTACGAGCAGTACTTC,CSALGEYEQYF
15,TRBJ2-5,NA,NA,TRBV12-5,TGTGCTAGTGGCCCCCTTGGTCGGCTCCAAGAGACCCAGTACTTC,CASGPLGRLQETQYF
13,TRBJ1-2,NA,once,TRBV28,TGTGCCAGCAGGCCTCCGACAGGCTATGGCTACACCTTC,CASRPPTGYGYTF
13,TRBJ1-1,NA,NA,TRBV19,TGTGCCAGTAGTCGTAGGTGGGGCACTGAAGCTTTCTTT,CASSRRWGTEAFF
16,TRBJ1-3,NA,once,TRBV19,TGTGCCAGTAGCCGACCTCTTGAACCCTCTGGAAACACCATATATTTT,CASSRPLEPSGNTIYF
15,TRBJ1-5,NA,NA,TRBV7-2,TGTGCCAGCAGCTTAGCGGGTGGGGGCAGGCAGCCCCAGCATTTT,CASSLAGGGRQPQHF
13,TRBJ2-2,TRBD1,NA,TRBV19,TGTGCCAGTAGGGACAGGACTACCGGGGAGCTGTTTTTT,CASRDRTTGELFF
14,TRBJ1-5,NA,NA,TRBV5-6,TGTGCCAGCAGCTCGATACAGGGACCCGAACTCCAGCATTTT,CASSSIQGPELQHF
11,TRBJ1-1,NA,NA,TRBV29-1,TGCAGTGGTACCTGGAGCACTGAAGCTTTCTTT,CSGTWSTEAFF
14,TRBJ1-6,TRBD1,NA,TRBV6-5,TGTGCCAGCAGGCGGACAGGGGGCGCGCCACCCCTCCACTTT,CASRRTGGAPPLHF
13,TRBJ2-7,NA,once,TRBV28,TGTGCCAGCAGTTCCAGGGGTCGGCACGAGCAGTACTTC,CASSSRGRHEQYF